The rows below give T cell receptor beta chains drawn from one sample of a study of sequential checkpoint blockade in melanoma. This table comes from immunoSEQ multiplex PCR, and its TCRdb copy is limited to in-frame clones, with some not included. The data hold around 20,000 clones, with 45% to 65% observed a single time. The sequences come from CD8+ T cells sorted from blood (inferred from file names), collected from a patient given nivolumab and ipilimumab in sequence. All receptors derive from a human donor with melanoma. The CDR3 runs from the conserved cysteine through the conserved F or W. Fields, in order: D gene, J gene, V gene, clone size, CDR3 protein, CDR3 DNA. D genes are given only for firm matches. The size field is filled for only some rows; it gives once, few, many or a size class.

>TRBD2|TRBJ2-1|TRBV7-9|.
CASSLLAVYNEQFF
TGTGCCAGCAGCTTACTAGCGGTATACAATGAGCAGTTCTTC
>TRBD1|TRBJ2-5|TRBV28|medium-sized
CASSSGTGGKTQYF
TGTGCCAGCAGTTCCGGGACAGGGGGCAAGACCCAGTACTTC
>TRBD1|TRBJ1-5|TRBV7-8|few
CASSLLQGDQPQHF
TGTGCCAGCAGCTTATTACAGGGGGACCAGCCCCAGCATTTT
>.|TRBJ1-5|TRBV5-1|.
CASSLAFSASNQPQHF
TGCGCCAGCAGCTTGGCCTTTTCTGCGAGCAATCAGCCCCAGCATTTT
>TRBD1|TRBJ1-2|TRBV27|.
CASSFSPPGQYYGYTF
TGTGCCAGCAGTTTTTCTCCCCCGGGACAGTACTATGGCTACACCTTC
>TRBD1|TRBJ1-1|TRBV5-8|medium-sized
CASSYTLYRQGSYTEAFF
TGTGCCAGCAGCTACACTTTATACAGACAGGGTTCGTACACTGAAGCTTTCTTT
>.|TRBJ1-4|TRBV27|few
CASSSLQGRSEKLFF
TGTGCCAGCAGTTCGCTACAGGGCCGGTCTGAAAAACTGTTTTTT
>TRBD1|TRBJ1-5|TRBV5-6|few
CASSPLTGSGHQPQHF
TGTGCCAGCAGCCCTCTGACAGGGTCGGGTCATCAGCCCCAGCATTTT
>TRBD2|TRBJ2-7|TRBV12-5|medium-sized
CASGSDPGLAGGSYEQYF
TGTGCTAGTGGTTCCGACCCGGGACTAGCGGGAGGGTCCTACGAGCAGTACTTC
>.|TRBJ1-5|TRBV4-1|few
CASSRVLGSNQPQHF
TGCGCCAGCAGCCGAGTGCTGGGCAGCAATCAGCCCCAGCATTTT
>.|TRBJ2-3|TRBV7-6|.
CASSLGPGKTALMDTQYF
TGTGCCAGCAGCTTAGGTCCCGGGAAGACTGCGTTGATGGATACGCAGTATTTT
>TRBD1|TRBJ2-3|TRBV6-6|.
CASSYLGQGSTDTQYF
TGTGCCAGCAGTTACTTGGGACAGGGGAGCACAGATACGCAGTATTTT
>TRBD2|TRBJ2-7|TRBV30|.
CAWSTGTGRASPEQYF
TGTGCCTGGAGTACCGGGACCGGGAGGGCCTCTCCTGAGCAGTACTTC
>.|TRBJ2-3|TRBV9|.
CASSEVRTGTDTQYF
TGTGCCAGCAGTGAGGTTAGGACAGGCACAGATACGCAGTATTTT
>TRBD1|TRBJ2-2|TRBV7-9|few
CASSSTRQGWTGELFF
TGTGCCAGCAGTTCCACTAGACAGGGATGGACCGGGGAGCTGTTTTTT
>.|TRBJ1-3|TRBV2|.
CASRTQGTGNTIYF
TGTGCCAGCAGGACACAGGGTACTGGAAACACCATATATTTT
>TRBD1|TRBJ1-2|TRBV11-2|.
CASRDRGVHNYGYTF
TGTGCCAGCCGGGACAGGGGGGTACATAACTATGGCTACACCTTC
>TRBD1|TRBJ2-5|TRBV5-6|.
CASSIQPGGAWETQYF
TGTGCCAGCAGCATCCAGCCAGGGGGCGCTTGGGAGACCCAGTACTTC
>.|TRBJ1-2|TRBV5-1|.
CASSLGRGGGYGYTF
TGCGCCAGCAGCTTGGGCCGCGGGGGAGGCTATGGCTACACCTTC
>TRBD2|TRBJ2-2|TRBV6-4|.
CASGGGTSVTGELFF
TGTGCCAGCGGGGGAGGGACTTCAGTCACCGGGGAGCTGTTTTTT